This T cell receptor beta chain was captured in a study of cytomegalovirus exposure and HLA in healthy donors. The donors were part of the roughly 120-subject validation cohort, which stood apart from the 666-subject first cohort. Profiling relied on immunoSEQ multiplex PCR, and the TCRdb table lists in-frame clones only, not all of them. Of roughly 100,000 clones in the sample, less than 95% were seen once. CDR1 LNHDA and CDR2 SQIVND come from the germline V gene (reference sequence). This CDR3 contains 15 residues. Trimming removed 7 bases at V and 0 bases at J, with 13 bases between. The receptor was derived from a woman aged 18-29 years in good health and CMV-seronegative. V gene TRBV19 combines with J gene TRBJ1-3; D gene unclear. The specimen sequenced was PBMCs. CDR3 sequence (DNA): TGTGCCAGTACCCCCCTGAGAGCCTCTGGAAACACCATATATTTT. It translates to CASTPLRASGNTIYF.